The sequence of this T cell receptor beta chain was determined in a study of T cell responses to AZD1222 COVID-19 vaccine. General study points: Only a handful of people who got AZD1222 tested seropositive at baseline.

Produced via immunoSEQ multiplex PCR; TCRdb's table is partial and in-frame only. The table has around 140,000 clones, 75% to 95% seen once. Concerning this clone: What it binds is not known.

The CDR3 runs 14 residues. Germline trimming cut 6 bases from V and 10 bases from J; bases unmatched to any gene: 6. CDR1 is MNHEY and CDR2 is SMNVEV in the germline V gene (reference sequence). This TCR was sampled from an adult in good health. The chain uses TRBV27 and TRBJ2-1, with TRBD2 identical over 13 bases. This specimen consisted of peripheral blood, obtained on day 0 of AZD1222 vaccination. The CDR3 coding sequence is TGTGCCAGCAGAACTAGCGGGGGGGCCCGGGAGCAGTTCTTC. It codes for CASRTSGGAREQFF.